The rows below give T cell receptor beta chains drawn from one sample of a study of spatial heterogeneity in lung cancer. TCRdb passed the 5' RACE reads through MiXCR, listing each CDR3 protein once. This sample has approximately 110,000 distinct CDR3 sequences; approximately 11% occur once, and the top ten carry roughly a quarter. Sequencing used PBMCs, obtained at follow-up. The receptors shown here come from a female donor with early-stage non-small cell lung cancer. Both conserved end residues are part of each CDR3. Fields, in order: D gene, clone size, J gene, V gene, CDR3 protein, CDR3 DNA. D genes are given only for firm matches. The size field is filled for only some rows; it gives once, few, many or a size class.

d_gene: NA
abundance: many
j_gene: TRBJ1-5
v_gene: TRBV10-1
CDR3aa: CASSEQPWATLSNQPQHF
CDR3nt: TGCGCCAGCAGTGAGCAACCTTGGGCCACCCTTAGCAATCAGCCCCAGCATTTT

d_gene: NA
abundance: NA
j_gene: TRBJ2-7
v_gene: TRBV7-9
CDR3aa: CASSSDVTYEQYF
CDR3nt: TGTGCCAGCAGCTCCGACGTAACCTACGAGCAGTACTTC

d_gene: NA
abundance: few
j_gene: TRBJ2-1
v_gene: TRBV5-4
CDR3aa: CASSLDRRYNEQFF
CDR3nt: TGTGCCAGCAGCTTGGACAGGCGATACAATGAGCAGTTCTTC

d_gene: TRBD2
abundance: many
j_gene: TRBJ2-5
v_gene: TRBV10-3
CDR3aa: CAIRTSGNQETQYF
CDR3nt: TGTGCCATCAGAACTAGCGGGAACCAAGAGACCCAGTACTTC

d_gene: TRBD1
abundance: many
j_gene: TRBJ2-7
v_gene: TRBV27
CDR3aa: CASSVGQAAPQYF
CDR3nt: TGTGCCAGCAGTGTTGGACAGGCCGCCCCGCAGTACTTC

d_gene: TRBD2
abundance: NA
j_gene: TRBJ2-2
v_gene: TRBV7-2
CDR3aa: CASSLLLGEREGNTRELFF
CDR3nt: TGTGCCAGCAGCCTACTCCTCGGAGAGCGGGAGGGTAACACCAGGGAGCTGTTTTTT

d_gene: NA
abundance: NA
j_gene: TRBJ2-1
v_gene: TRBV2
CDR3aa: CASSVSPGIGEQFF
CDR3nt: TGTGCCAGCAGTGTTAGCCCCGGGATCGGTGAGCAGTTCTTC

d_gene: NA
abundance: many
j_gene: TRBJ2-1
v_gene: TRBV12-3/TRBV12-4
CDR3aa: CASSFKPPGSNEQFF
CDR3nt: TGTGCCAGCAGCTTTAAACCCCCCGGGAGCAATGAGCAGTTCTTC

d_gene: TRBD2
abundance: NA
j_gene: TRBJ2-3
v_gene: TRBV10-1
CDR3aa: CASSPFRLAGGPGDTQYF
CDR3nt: TGCGCCAGCAGCCCGTTCAGACTAGCGGGAGGGCCGGGAGATACGCAGTATTTT

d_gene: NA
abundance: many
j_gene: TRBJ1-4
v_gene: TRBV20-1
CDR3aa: CSAGRGSLTNEKLFF
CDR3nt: TGCAGTGCGGGCAGGGGCTCCCTGACTAATGAAAAACTGTTTTTT

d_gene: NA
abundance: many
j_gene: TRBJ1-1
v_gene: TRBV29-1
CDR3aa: CSVVKGSNTEAFF
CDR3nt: TGCAGCGTTGTTAAGGGCTCGAACACTGAAGCTTTCTTT

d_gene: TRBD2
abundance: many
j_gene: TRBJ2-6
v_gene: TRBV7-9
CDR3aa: CASSRTAKRGPSSGANVLTF
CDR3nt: TGTGCCAGCAGCAGGACTGCGAAGCGGGGCCCTAGCTCTGGGGCCAACGTCCTGACTTTC

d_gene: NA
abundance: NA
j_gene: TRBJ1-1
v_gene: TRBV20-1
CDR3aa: CSAPDGNTEAFF
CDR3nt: TGCAGTGCCCCGGACGGGAACACTGAAGCTTTCTTT

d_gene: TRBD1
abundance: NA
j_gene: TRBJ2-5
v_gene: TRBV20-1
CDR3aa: CSARSQGVPSQETQYF
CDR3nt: TGCAGTGCTCGATCACAGGGGGTGCCTTCCCAAGAGACCCAGTACTTC

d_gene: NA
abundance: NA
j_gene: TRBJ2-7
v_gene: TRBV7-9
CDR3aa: CASSSRLAVDEQYF
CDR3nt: TGTGCCAGCAGCTCCAGATTAGCGGTAGACGAGCAGTACTTC

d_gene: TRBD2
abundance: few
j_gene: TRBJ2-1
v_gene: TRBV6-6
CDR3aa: CASRHPGLGNEQFF
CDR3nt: TGTGCCAGCAGACACCCGGGACTAGGGAATGAGCAGTTCTTC

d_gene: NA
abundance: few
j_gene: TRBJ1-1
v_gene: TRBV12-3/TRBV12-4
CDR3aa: CASSPQGEANTEAFF
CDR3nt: TGTGCCAGCAGCCCCCAAGGGGAAGCGAACACTGAAGCTTTCTTT

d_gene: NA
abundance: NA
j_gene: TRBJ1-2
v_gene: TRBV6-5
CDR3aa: CASSYSSSFNYGYTF
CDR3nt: TGTGCCAGCAGTTACTCGAGTTCATTTAACTATGGCTACACCTTC

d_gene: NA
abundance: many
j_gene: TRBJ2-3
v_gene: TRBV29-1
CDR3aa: CSVGGQDTDTQYF
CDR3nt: TGCAGCGTTGGAGGACAAGACACAGATACGCAGTATTTT

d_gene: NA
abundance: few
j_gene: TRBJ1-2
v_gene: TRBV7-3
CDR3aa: CASSSRGDLGYTF
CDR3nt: TGTGCCAGCAGCTCCCGCGGGGACCTTGGCTACACCTTC

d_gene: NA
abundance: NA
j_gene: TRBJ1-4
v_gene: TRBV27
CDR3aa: CASSPYAPTNEKLFF
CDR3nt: TGTGCCAGCAGTCCGTACGCCCCAACTAATGAAAAACTGTTTTTT

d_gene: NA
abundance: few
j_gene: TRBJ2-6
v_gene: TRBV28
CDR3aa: CASKGLLGANVLTF
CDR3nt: TGTGCCAGCAAAGGTCTTCTGGGGGCCAACGTCCTGACTTTC

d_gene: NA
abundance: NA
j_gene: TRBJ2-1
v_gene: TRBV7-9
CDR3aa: CASSRRVEADNEQFF
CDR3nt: TGTGCCAGCAGCCGCCGGGTAGAGGCAGACAATGAGCAGTTCTTC

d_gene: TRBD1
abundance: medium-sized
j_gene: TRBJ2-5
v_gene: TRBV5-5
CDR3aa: CASSLQQGPPQYF
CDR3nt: TGTGCCAGCAGCCTTCAACAGGGGCCGCCCCAGTACTTC

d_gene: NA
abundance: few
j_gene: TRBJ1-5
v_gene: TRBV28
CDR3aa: CASDYWAGGYGNQPQHF
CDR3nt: TGTGCCAGCGACTATTGGGCTGGAGGGTACGGCAATCAGCCCCAGCATTTT

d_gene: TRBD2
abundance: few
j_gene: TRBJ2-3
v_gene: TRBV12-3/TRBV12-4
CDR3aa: CASGQLRAGVATDTQYF
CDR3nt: TGTGCCAGCGGACAACTGCGGGCGGGAGTGGCAACAGATACGCAGTATTTT

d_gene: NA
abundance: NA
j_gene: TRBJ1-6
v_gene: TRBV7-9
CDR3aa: CASSRTNSPLHF
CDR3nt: TGTGCCAGCAGCCGCACGAATTCACCCCTCCACTTT

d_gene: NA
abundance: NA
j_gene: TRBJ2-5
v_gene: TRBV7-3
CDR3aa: CASSQPGEETQYF
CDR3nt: TGTGCCAGCAGCCAACCGGGGGAGGAGACCCAGTACTTC

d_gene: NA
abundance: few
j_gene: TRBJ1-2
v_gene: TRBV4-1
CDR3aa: CASSQENSPWRGTF
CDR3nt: TGCGCCAGCAGCCAAGAGAACAGCCCATGGAGGGGCACCTTC

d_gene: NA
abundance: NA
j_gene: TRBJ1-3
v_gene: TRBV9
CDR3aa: CASSPQIRHSGNTIYF
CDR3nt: TGTGCCAGCAGCCCTCAGATTCGCCACTCTGGAAACACCATATATTTT

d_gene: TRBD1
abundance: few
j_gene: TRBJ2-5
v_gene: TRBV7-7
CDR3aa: CASSLSRGPQETQYF
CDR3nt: TGTGCTAGCAGCTTATCAAGGGGGCCTCAAGAGACCCAGTACTTC

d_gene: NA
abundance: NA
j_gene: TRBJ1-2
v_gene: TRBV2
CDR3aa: CASRKQENYGYTF
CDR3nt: TGTGCCAGCAGGAAACAGGAAAACTATGGCTACACCTTC